A selection of T cell receptor beta chains follows, all from one sample in a study of shared clonotypes between healthy human individuals. The data were produced by immunoSEQ multiplex PCR, yet TCRdb's version contains in-frame clones alone and is incomplete. The top ten hold roughly 1.8% of the sample, which has some 2,100,000 clones, 90% to 95% seen once. Sample: naive CD8+ T cells from PBMCs. The receptors shown here come from a man aged 18-30 years in good health. Some clones in this sample may be carry-over from other donors' samples. Both conserved end residues are part of each CDR3. D genes are given only for firm matches. Size values are once, few and many counts, or a class for expanded clones, and some rows have none.

clone size,V gene,D gene,J gene,CDR3 protein,CDR3 DNA
once,TRBV5-6,NA,TRBJ2-7,CASTYRGDNYEQYF,TGTGCCAGCACCTACCGTGGGGATAACTACGAGCAGTACTTC
once,TRBV11-3,TRBD1,TRBJ2-7,CASSKGQGYDEQYF,TGTGCCAGCAGCAAGGGACAGGGGTACGACGAGCAGTACTTC
NA,TRBV6-6,NA,TRBJ2-2,CASNVGGELFF,TGTGCCAGCAATGTGGGTGGGGAGCTGTTTTTT
NA,TRBV27,NA,TRBJ1-1,CASSLRSGMNTEAFF,TGTGCCAGCAGTTTACGATCGGGAATGAACACTGAAGCTTTCTTT
once,TRBV5-1,TRBD1,TRBJ2-1,CASSWTGDNEQFF,TGCGCCAGCAGCTGGACAGGTGATAATGAGCAGTTCTTC
NA,TRBV7-3,NA,TRBJ2-2,CASRTDNGPAGELFF,TGTGCCAGCAGAACGGATAACGGGCCGGCCGGGGAGCTGTTTTTT
once,TRBV11-2,NA,TRBJ1-1,CASSLGPTEAFF,TGTGCCAGCAGCCTCGGGCCCACTGAAGCTTTCTTT
NA,TRBV9,NA,TRBJ2-1,CASSVLLGNEQFF,TGTGCCAGCAGCGTTTTATTGGGGAATGAGCAGTTCTTC
NA,TRBV4-1,NA,TRBJ1-1,CASSQVTDKNTEAFF,TGCGCCAGCAGCCAAGTTACAGACAAGAACACTGAAGCTTTCTTT
once,TRBV2,NA,TRBJ2-7,CASISGRVVHEQYF,TGTGCCAGCATAAGCGGCAGGGTTGTCCACGAGCAGTACTTC